These 23 T cell receptor beta chains share one sample of origin, sequenced in a study of blood T cell repertoires in COVID-19. Sequencing was performed with immunoSEQ multiplex PCR; in TCRdb, only in-frame clones are kept and a portion is missing. Of under 90,000 clones detected, roughly nine tenths appear once; the ten largest clones hold roughly 7.3%. Input material: peripheral blood. The source is a man aged 35 to 55 with COVID-19, enrolled during active disease.

The V and J genes are TRBV5-1 and TRBJ2-3; 14 bases line up with TRBD2. This CDR3 comprises 16 residues. Germline CDR1 SGHRS, CDR2 YFSETQ. After removal of 4 bases from V and 3 bases from J, the junction contained 4 bases not matched to a gene. For the CDR3, the DNA is TGCGCCAGCAGCCGGACTAGCGGGGGGTTTACAGATACGCAGTATTTT. Its protein product is CASSRTSGGFTDTQYF.

The rearrangement uses TRBV27 and TRBJ2-2, with 7 bases matching TRBD2. Germline V CDR1 and CDR2: MNHEY, SMNVEV (reference sequence). Trimming took 2 bases from V and 1 from J; bases not matched to a gene: 1. The CDR3 runs to 15 residues. The DNA for the CDR3 is TGTGCCAGCAGTTTACCGGGGGGGAACACCGGGGAGCTGTTTTTT. Its protein is CASSLPGGNTGELFF.

This chain's CDR3 is CASSVPGQGYTGELFF. The CDR3 DNA reads as TGTGCCAGCAGCGTACCGGGACAGGGTTACACCGGGGAGCTGTTTTTT. The chain is built from TRBV5-4 and TRBJ2-2; 9 bases are a match to TRBD1. This CDR3 has 16 residues. V lost 4 bases and J lost 3; bases outside the gene matches: 7. Germline values: CDR1 SGHNT, CDR2 YYREEE (reference sequence).

This rearrangement joins TRBV11-2 to TRBJ1-4; D may be TRBD1 (5 bases). The V gene's germline CDR1 is SGHAT and CDR2 FQNNGV. Trimming stripped 1 base from V and 2 bases from J, with 14 bases between. This CDR3 spans 17 amino acids. Written as DNA, the CDR3 is TGTGCCAGCAGCTTAGTTGCTCAGGGAGGCACTAATGAAAAACTGTTTTTT. Translated, it gives CASSLVAQGGTNEKLFF.

The J gene is TRBJ2-7, the V gene TRBV30, with D possibly matching TRBD2 (5 bases). V lost 0 bases, J lost 5 bases, and 8 bases lay in between. The length of the CDR3 is 12 residues. Per germline, CDR1 GTSNPN and CDR2 SVGIG (reference sequence). The CDR3 reads CAWSVWGDEQYF. The CDR3 region has the DNA TGTGCCTGGAGTGTGTGGGGAGACGAGCAGTACTTC.

V and J are TRBV4-1 and TRBJ1-4, with 7 positions matching TRBD1. This CDR3 has 13 amino acids. V gave up 0 bases and J gave up 11 bases; unmatched junction bases: 3. Germline V lookup: CDR1 MGHRA, CDR2 YSYEKL. CDR3 loop: CASSQELQGKLFF. Written as DNA, the CDR3 is TGCGCCAGCAGCCAAGAATTACAGGGGAAACTGTTTTTT.

The chain joins TRBV27 to TRBJ1-2, with TRBD1 matching over 10 bases. This CDR3 has 15 amino acids. Germline V lookup: CDR1 MNHEY, CDR2 SMNVEV (reference sequence). The V and J ends lost 5 bases and 4 bases, in that order; junction bases with no gene match: 7. For the CDR3, the DNA is TGTGCCAGCAGTGTAAGACAGGGGGCCGTCTATGGCTACACCTTC. Amino acids: CASSVRQGAVYGYTF.

The chain has TRBV5-1 and TRBJ1-2; TRBD1 matches at 8 bases. CDR3 length: 17 amino acids. The J segment lost 2 bases and the V segment lost 4 bases, leaving 13 bases of the junction unmatched. From germline, CDR1 is SGHRS and CDR2 YFSETQ. The CDR3 is CASSVTGGGGSNYGYTF. CDR3 DNA: TGCGCCAGCAGCGTCACAGGGGGTGGTGGTTCAAACTATGGCTACACCTTC.

The chain is built from TRBV4-1 and TRBJ1-1, with 8 positions matching TRBD1. J gave up 2 bases and V 4 bases, and 6 bases lay outside the gene matches. CDR3 length: 15 residues. Germline V lookup: CDR1 MGHRA, CDR2 YSYEKL. CDR3: CASSRADRGNTEAFF. DNA for the CDR3: TGCGCCAGCAGCCGCGCCGACAGGGGTAACACTGAAGCTTTCTTT.

J is TRBJ2-5 and V is TRBV30; D unresolved. V lost 2 bases and J 1 base, leaving 11 bases between the germline ends. Germline CDR1 and CDR2: GTSNPN and SVGIG (reference sequence). The CDR3 runs 14 residues. The CDR3 nucleotides are TGTGCCTGGAGTCGGCGGCTAGTCCAAGAGACCCAGTACTTC. It specifies CAWSRRLVQETQYF.

V usage is TRBV5-1 and J usage is TRBJ1-6; D is possibly TRBD1 (5 bases). The length of the CDR3 is 16 residues. Per germline, CDR1 SGHRS and CDR2 YFSETQ. V was cut by 0 bases and J by 7 bases, with 14 bases left in between. CDR3 sequence (DNA): TGCGCCAGCAGCTTGGCAGGGATCGTTACCAATTCACCCCTCCACTTT. This codes for CASSLAGIVTNSPLHF.

The rearrangement uses TRBV21-1 and TRBJ2-3; the D call in the table, TRBD2, was not verified against the DNA. TRBV21-1 is given as a pseudogene. The CDR3 is made up of 17 amino acids. The CDR3 coding sequence is TGTGCCAGCAGCAAGGTCCCCCGCTATCCTAGGGAGGATACGCAGTATTTT. It specifies CASSKVPRYPREDTQYF.

J is TRBJ1-2 and V is TRBV2, with TRBD1 matching over 7 bases. V gave up 6 bases and J gave up 7 bases; unmatched junction bases: 8. Germline V gives CDR1 SNHLY, CDR2 FYNNEI. The CDR3 runs to 13 residues. CDR3 region: CASRIKGAGGYTF. In nucleotides, the CDR3 is TGTGCCAGCAGGATTAAGGGGGCTGGTGGCTACACCTTC.

The chain combines TRBV19 with TRBJ1-4; no reliable D call. CDR1 LNHDA and CDR2 SQIVND come from the germline V gene (reference sequence). V lost 6 bases and J lost 2, with 13 bases in between. CDR3 length: 15 residues. The DNA of the CDR3 is TGTGCCAGTAGCGTACAGTTTTCGACTAATGAAAAACTGTTTTTT. Translating it yields CASSVQFSTNEKLFF.

The rearrangement joins TRBV29-1 to TRBJ1-3, with 9 bases that match TRBD1. Looked up from germline, CDR1 is SQVTM and CDR2 is ANQGSEA. Unmatched junction bases numbered 6, after V lost 6 bases and J lost 0 bases. This CDR3 is built from 15 residues. CDR3 nucleotide sequence: TGCAGCGTCGCCGGGACAGGGAGCTCTGGAAACACCATATATTTT. This gives the protein CSVAGTGSSGNTIYF.

This rearrangement joins TRBV28 to TRBJ2-7, with a tentative D call TRBD1 (6 bases). Trimming cost V 7 bases and J 4 bases, with 17 bases left between them. The CDR3 length is 14 residues. Looked up from germline, CDR1 is MDHEN and CDR2 is SYDVKM. In nucleotides, the CDR3 is TGTGCCAGCAAGCCGGGACAAAGCCTTTACGAGCAGTACTTC. This gives the protein CASKPGQSLYEQYF.

The V call is TRBV2, the J call TRBJ1-2; TRBD1 is a possible D gene (6 bases). The germline V gene has CDR1 SNHLY and CDR2 FYNNEI. V was trimmed by 7 bases and J by 4 bases, leaving 13 bases between them. This CDR3 region has 13 residues. The CDR3 region has the DNA TGTGCCAGCAAGGGGGGGAATAGCTATGGCTACACCTTC. It codes for CASKGGNSYGYTF. The full variable domain, completed using reference TRBV2 and TRBJ1-2, is EPEVTQTPSHQVTQMGQEVILRCVPISNHLYFYWYRQILGQKVEFLVSFYNNEISEKSEIFDDQFSVERPDGSNFTLKIRSTKLEDSAMYFCASKGGNSYGYTFGSGTRLTVV.

The chain carries TRBV19 and TRBJ2-7; 8 bases agree with TRBD1. V was clipped by 6 bases and J by 1 base; unmatched bases: 8. The CDR3 runs to 15 residues. Per the germline V gene, CDR1 is LNHDA and CDR2 is SQIVND (reference sequence). The CDR3 DNA is TGTGCCAGTAGGACTATGACAGGGGCTTCCTACGAGCAGTACTTC. Translated, it gives CASRTMTGASYEQYF.

The chain combines TRBV28 with TRBJ2-1, with D maybe TRBD1 (5 bases). With 2 bases removed from V and 2 bases from J, the gap between germline ends came to 10 bases. The CDR3 contains 15 residues. Germline values: CDR1 MDHEN, CDR2 SYDVKM. CDR3 sequence reads: CASSLPQGPYNEQFF. DNA for the CDR3: TGTGCCAGCAGTTTACCGCAGGGCCCCTACAATGAGCAGTTCTTC.

As concerns this clone: The DNA is omitted, as the CDR3 cannot be located on it reliably, and the CDR3 follows TCRdb's listing. V is TRBV6-6 and J is TRBJ1-4. The CDR3 extends over 14 residues, inclusive of both ends. In germline, CDR1 is MNHNY, CDR2 SVGAGI (reference sequence). The chain's CDR3 is CASSTSGGGKRLFF.

The CDR3 is CASSYSWRGTGNTIYF. In nucleotides, the CDR3 is TGTGCCAGCAGTTACTCGTGGCGAGGGACTGGAAACACCATATATTTT. The V and J genes are TRBV6-5 and TRBJ1-3, with D unclear. Trimming stripped 0 bases from V and 2 bases from J, with 11 bases between. Germline V gene data show CDR1 as MNHEY and CDR2 as SVGAGI. The CDR3 runs 16 residues.

The chain joins TRBV9 to TRBJ2-3, with D perhaps TRBD1 (5 bases). Germline loops: CDR1 SGDLS, CDR2 YYNGEE. CDR3 length equals 14 residues. The germline V and J ends were trimmed by 9 bases and 2 bases, with 16 bases remaining between them. CDR3 residues: CAIPRETVTDTQYF. In nucleotides, the CDR3 is TGTGCCATACCCAGGGAAACCGTCACAGATACGCAGTATTTT. Combining the CDR3 with reference TRBV9 and TRBJ2-3 gives the whole variable domain DSGVTQTPKHLITATGQRVTLRCSPRSGDLSVYWYQQSLDQGLQFLIQYYNGEERAKGNILERFSAQQFPDLHSELNLSSLELGDSALYFCAIPRETVTDTQYFGPGTRLTVL.

The rearrangement joins TRBV10-3 to TRBJ1-6; a weak D match, TRBD1 (5 bases). The V gene lost 2 bases and the J gene lost 8 bases, with 10 bases spanning the gap. The CDR3 consists of 14 residues. From germline, CDR1 is ENHRY and CDR2 SYGVKD. The CDR3 bases are TGTGCCATCAGTGAGAGGGGAGGGGATTCACCCCTCCACTTT. Residues: CAISERGGDSPLHF.